This TCR beta chain was sequenced for a study of shared clonotypes between healthy human individuals. Study-wide results and caveats: The authors expected sequencing depth to affect clonotype sharing among donors.

All participating donors were Caucasian adults from Nashville, Tennessee. In the CD4+ fraction, cells were divided into CD45RA+ naive and CD45RA-negative memory subsets. Looked up from germline, CDR1 is LNHDA and CDR2 is SQIVND (reference sequence). The V gene lost 6 bases and the J gene lost 1 base, with 19 bases spanning the gap. The CDR3 length is 17 residues. The data were produced by immunoSEQ multiplex PCR, yet TCRdb's version contains in-frame clones alone and is incomplete. The table has about 600,000 clones, 97% seen once; the top ten hold 0.045% to 0.06%. For this clone: The target antigen is unknown.

The sequence was obtained from a woman younger than 45 in good health. The V and J genes are TRBV19 and TRBJ2-1; unclear D gene. What was sequenced was naive CD4+ T cells sorted from blood. Subset given: CD45RA+ positively selected. CDR3 in amino acids: CASSLMTGSKSYNEQFF. CDR3 DNA sequence: TGTGCCAGTAGCTTAATGACCGGGTCTAAGTCCTACAATGAGCAGTTCTTC.